The 21 T cell receptor beta chains presented below share a single source sample, sequenced in a study of CD8+ T cells in alopecia areata. Sequencing templates came from extracted RNA that was reverse transcribed into cDNA. Assay: immunoSEQ multiplex PCR; the TCRdb copy retains only in-frame clones and omits some. The sample records about 200,000 clones, about 53% being singletons. The input for sequencing was CD4+ T cells sorted from blood, taken at week 0. These receptor sequences come from a human donor with alopecia areata.

This clone was seen more than once but under ten times. Other DNA sequences in this specimen translate into the identical CDR3. The chain combines TRBV25-1 with TRBJ2-1; 16 nucleotides match TRBD2. V dropped 3 bases and J dropped 7; count of bases not matched to a gene: 0. CDR3 size: 15 residues. From germline, CDR1 is MGHDK and CDR2 SYGVNS. The CDR3 DNA follows: TGTGCCAGCAGTGAGGGACTAGCGGGGGGGAATGAGCAGTTCTTC. Residues: CASSEGLAGGNEQFF.

There are many counts of this clone. Other DNA variants within this sample encode the same CDR3. The rearrangement joins TRBV5-1 to TRBJ2-7; D remains unclear. CDR1 is SGHRS, CDR2 YFSETQ, per germline. V was shortened by 4 bases and J by 0 bases, with 5 bases between the two germline ends. The CDR3 loop spans 12 amino acids. CDR3 nucleotide sequence: TGCGCCAGCAGCCTCAGCTCCTACGAGCAGTACTTC. Translation: CASSLSSYEQYF.

The chain uses TRBV29-1 and TRBJ1-4; no definite D call. V was cut by 4 bases and J by 5 bases, with 8 bases left in between. This CDR3 has 12 residues. Germline-derived CDR1 and CDR2 are SQVTM and ANQGSEA. The CDR3 DNA sequence: TGCAGCGTTGTAGCGGGGAATGAAAAACTGTTTTTT. Protein product: CSVVAGNEKLFF.

V gene TRBV29-1 combines with J gene TRBJ2-1; 12 nucleotides line up with TRBD2. This CDR3 spans 15 amino acids. From germline, CDR1 is SQVTM and CDR2 ANQGSEA. J lost 7 bases, V lost 4 bases, and 8 bases had no gene match. The CDR3: CSVGKLAGGRNEQFF. For the CDR3, the DNA is TGCAGCGTTGGGAAACTAGCGGGAGGAAGGAATGAGCAGTTCTTC.

The rearrangement uses TRBV25-1 and TRBJ1-1, with 8 bases identical to TRBD1. Germline V gives CDR1 MGHDK, CDR2 SYGVNS. CDR3 length equals 14 residues. V gave up 1 base and J gave up 6 bases; unmatched junction bases: 4. Here the CDR3 DNA reads TGTGCCAGCAGTGAATTGGGCAGGGGGCCTGAAGCTTTCTTT. Protein: CASSELGRGPEAFF. The whole variable domain, filled in from reference TRBV25-1 and TRBJ1-1, reads EADIYQTPRYLVIGTGKKITLECSQTMGHDKMYWYQQDPGMELHLIHYSYGVNSTEKGDLSSESTVSRIRTEHFPLTLESARPSHTSQYLCASSELGRGPEAFFGQGTRLTVV.

This clone has only a few counts. The chain links TRBV10-3 to TRBJ1-2; the D gene is possibly TRBD1 (5 bases). The V and J ends lost 10 bases and 2 bases respectively, with 17 bases between them. Germline CDR1 ENHRY, CDR2 SYGVKD. The CDR3 is 14 amino acids. The CDR3 here is CASRAGTHNYGYTF. In DNA, the CDR3 is TGTGCCAGCAGAGCCGGGACTCACAACTATGGCTACACCTTC.

The CDR3 protein is CASSAGTVNTEAFF. The CDR3 nucleotides are TGCGCCAGCAGTGCCGGGACGGTGAACACTGAAGCTTTCTTT. The chain recombines TRBV10-1 with TRBJ1-1, with D possibly being TRBD1 (5 bases). The germline V and J ends were trimmed by 4 bases and 0 bases, with 9 bases remaining between them. The germline V gene encodes CDR1 WNHNN and CDR2 SYGVQD (reference sequence). The CDR3 sequence is 14 residues long.

This chain links TRBV11-2 with TRBJ1-3, with D perhaps TRBD1 (5 bases). The germline CDR1 and CDR2 sequences are SGHAT and FQNNGV. Trimming shortened V by 4 bases and J by 4 bases, and 8 bases separated the two germline ends. The CDR3 sequence is 13 residues long. The CDR3 reads CASSSREGNTIYF. The DNA for the CDR3 is TGTGCCAGCAGCTCCAGGGAGGGAAACACCATATATTTT.

The sample holds a few counts of this clone. The gene calls are TRBV2 and TRBJ1-2; D might be TRBD1 (5 bases). The germline V gene encodes CDR1 SNHLY and CDR2 FYNNEI. This CDR3 region has 13 residues. V was clipped by 7 bases and J by 7 bases, with 16 bases between them. CDR3 nucleotides: TGTGCCAGCACTCTAAGAAGGGACTCTGGCTACACCTTC. Its protein product is CASTLRRDSGYTF. The full variable domain, in which reference TRBV2 and TRBJ1-2 provide the parts outside the CDR3, is EPEVTQTPSHQVTQMGQEVILRCVPISNHLYFYWYRQILGQKVEFLVSFYNNEISEKSEIFDDQFSVERPDGSNFTLKIRSTKLEDSAMYFCASTLRRDSGYTFGSGTRLTVV.

The rearrangement joins TRBV13 to TRBJ2-3; TRBD1 might be the D (6 bases). The V end lost 2 bases, the J end lost 1 base, and 7 bases lay between the germline ends. There are 14 residues in the CDR3. CDR1 and CDR2 (germline): PRHDT, FYEKMQ (reference sequence). The CDR3 reads CASSLSGGTDTQYF. The CDR3 DNA is TGTGCCAGCAGCTTATCAGGGGGCACAGATACGCAGTATTTT.

This chain connects TRBV2 to TRBJ1-2, with D unclear. The germline V gene has CDR1 SNHLY and CDR2 FYNNEI. Between the trimmed V and J ends, which lost 3 bases and 5 bases, there was a span of 7 bases. This CDR3 has 12 amino acids. CDR3 sequence reads: CASSEDRYGYTF. The CDR3 coding sequence is TGTGCCAGCAGTGAGGATAGATATGGCTACACCTTC.

The V gene is TRBV27, the J gene TRBJ2-5, with D possibly TRBD2 on 6 matching bases. CDR1 and CDR2 from the germline V gene are MNHEY and SMNVEV (reference sequence). V was cut by 3 bases and J by 7 bases, with 15 bases left in between. CDR3 size: 14 residues. CDR3 amino acids: CASSLSQGGRTQYF. The CDR3 nucleotides read TGTGCCAGCAGTTTGAGCCAGGGAGGTCGGACCCAGTACTTC.

This clone was detected only a few times. The chain joins TRBV7-8 to TRBJ2-1; D is possibly TRBD1 (5 bases). V lost 2 bases, J lost 0 bases, and 14 bases lay in between. The CDR3 totals 17 residues. CDR1 SGHVS and CDR2 FQNEAQ come from the germline V gene. The chain's CDR3 is CASSLMGQSSSYNEQFF. The CDR3 nucleotides are TGTGCCAGCAGCTTAATGGGGCAGTCGAGCTCCTACAATGAGCAGTTCTTC.

This chain links TRBV5-1 with TRBJ1-1, with unresolved D. Germline values: CDR1 SGHRS, CDR2 YFSETQ. The V end was cut by 0 bases, the J end by 5 bases, with 8 bases between. The CDR3 runs to 13 residues. CDR3 coding DNA: TGCGCCAGCAGCTTGGATGAAGGGACTGAAGCTTTCTTT. Translation gives CASSLDEGTEAFF.

The J gene is TRBJ2-7, the V gene TRBV9; 7 bases are a match to TRBD2. This CDR3 contains 15 residues. Germline CDR1 reads SGDLS; CDR2 reads YYNGEE. After removal of 4 bases from V and 7 bases from J, the junction contained 14 bases not matched to a gene. CDR3 loop: CASSSSRLASVEQYF. The CDR3, as DNA: TGTGCCAGCAGCTCTTCCCGACTAGCCTCGGTGGAGCAGTACTTC.

V gene TRBV9 combines with J gene TRBJ2-1, with D possibly being TRBD2 (5 bases). Trimming took 1 base from V and 8 from J, leaving 13 bases between them. Germline lookup yields CDR1 SGDLS and CDR2 YYNGEE. CDR3 length: 14 amino acids. CDR3 nucleotides: TGTGCCAGCAGCGTATCCCCTAGCTTGGATGAGCAGTTCTTC. It translates to CASSVSPSLDEQFF.

The chain uses TRBV6-6 and TRBJ2-3; no definite D call. Trimming pared 2 bases from V and 6 bases from J, leaving 6 bases between. Germline V gives CDR1 MNHNY, CDR2 SVGAGI (reference sequence). This CDR3 has 12 amino acids. CDR3 region: CASSYPLDTQYF. Written as DNA, the CDR3 is TGTGCCAGCAGTTACCCTCTGGATACGCAGTATTTT.

The gene calls are TRBV30 and TRBJ2-1, with 10 positions matching TRBD2. The CDR3 spans 14 residues. V trimming: 6 bases; J trimming: 7 bases; junction bases outside the gene matches: 9. The germline gives CDR1 GTSNPN, CDR2 SVGIG (reference sequence). The CDR3 loop is CACRSGGLGNEQFF. The CDR3 bases are TGTGCCTGTCGTAGCGGGGGGCTGGGGAATGAGCAGTTCTTC.

The rearrangement links TRBV6-5 to TRBJ2-3, with 9 nucleotides matching TRBD2. The germline CDR1 and CDR2 sequences are MNHEY and SVGAGI. V lost 8 bases to trimming and J lost 2 bases; unmatched junction nucleotides: 5. CDR3 length equals 14 residues. The CDR3 DNA follows: TGTGCCAGCCGACTAGCGGCTCTCACAGATACGCAGTATTTT. It is translated as CASRLAALTDTQYF.

The genes are TRBV19 and TRBJ1-2; D might be TRBD1 (5 bases). CDR3 size: 15 residues. CDR1 is LNHDA and CDR2 is SQIVND in the germline V gene (reference sequence). V lost 7 bases to trimming and J lost 8 bases, with 23 bases between them. The CDR3 DNA follows: TGTGCCAGTAATATGCGGGGGACGGCCAGTTACGGCTACACCTTC. The encoded protein is CASNMRGTASYGYTF.

The J gene is TRBJ2-7, the V gene TRBV30; 7 bases are a match to TRBD1. The CDR3 is 13 amino acids. Germline V gene sequence: CDR1 GTSNPN, CDR2 SVGIG (reference sequence). V was clipped by 1 base and J by 3 bases; unmatched bases: 3. Here the CDR3 reads CAWSGPGGYEQYF. DNA of the CDR3: TGTGCCTGGAGTGGTCCAGGGGGCTACGAGCAGTACTTC.